The sequence of this T cell receptor (beta chain) was determined in a study of T cell repertoires in cytomegalovirus infection. Details on this clonotype: Its specificity is not known.

TCRdb reprocessed the reads via MiXCR and lists one record per CDR3 protein. The table lists about 920,000 distinct CDR3 sequences, 25% to 40% of them singletons. J lost 5 bases, V lost 6 bases, and 4 bases had no gene match. CDR3 size: 14 residues. Germline V CDR1 and CDR2: MRHNA, SNTAGT. Sample: cultured CD8+ T cells from PBMCs, taken from culture after CMV antigen stimulation. The receptor was isolated from a human donor in good health (CMV status not recorded). Some clones in this sample may be carry-over from other donors' samples. V gene TRBV6-4 combines with J gene TRBJ2-2, with 9 positions matching TRBD1. CDR3 nucleotide sequence: TGTGCCAGCAGGGGACAGGGTCAAACCGGGGAGCTGTTTTTT. As protein: CASRGQGQTGELFF.